This TCR beta chain was identified in a study of T cell changes during pregnancy in multiple sclerosis. Measured with immunoSEQ multiplex PCR; TCRdb has only the in-frame clones, and not every one. Found here are approximately 30,000 clones, around 90% of them singletons; the top ten hold approximately 7.9%. CDR3 size: 15 residues. Trimming left V 3 bases short and J 5 bases short, with 16 bases between. Per the germline V gene, CDR1 is MNHNY and CDR2 is SVGAGI (reference sequence). The TCR comes from a female donor with multiple sclerosis, enrolled in a pregnancy study. Sequenced material: CD8+ T cells from peripheral blood mononuclear cells, taken before pregnancy. The chain is built from TRBV6-6 and TRBJ2-5; D may be TRBD2 (6 bases). In DNA form, the CDR3 reads TGTGCCAGCAGTTATTTCTTAGGGGAGGCCGAGACCCAGTACTTC. This gives the protein CASSYFLGEAETQYF.